This T cell receptor beta chain was identified during a study of T cell responses to AZD1222 COVID-19 vaccine. Overall study findings and caveats: Regions left unmutated in variants are reportedly the target of nearly half of spike-specific TCRs. In a largely white British group with more females than males, clonal diversity was possibly underestimated.

Profiled with immunoSEQ multiplex PCR; TCRdb holds only in-frame clones, not every one. Of about 39,000 clones detected, approximately 88% appear once; the ten largest clones hold about 27%. About this clone itself: No antigen is known for it.

V shed 5 bases and J 5 bases; nucleotides not matched to a gene: 3. The CDR3 loop spans 14 amino acids. Germline V gene lookup returns CDR1 SGHNT and CDR2 YENEEA. The source is an adult who received the MenACWY meningococcal vaccine as a control. The specimen comprised peripheral blood, sampled 28 days after the second dose of the MenACWY control vaccine. This chain uses TRBV11-3 with TRBJ2-1; 10 bases are shared with TRBD2. Here the CDR3 DNA reads TGTGCCAGCAGCACTAGCGGGGTAGACAATGAGCAGTTCTTC. Translation: CASSTSGVDNEQFF.